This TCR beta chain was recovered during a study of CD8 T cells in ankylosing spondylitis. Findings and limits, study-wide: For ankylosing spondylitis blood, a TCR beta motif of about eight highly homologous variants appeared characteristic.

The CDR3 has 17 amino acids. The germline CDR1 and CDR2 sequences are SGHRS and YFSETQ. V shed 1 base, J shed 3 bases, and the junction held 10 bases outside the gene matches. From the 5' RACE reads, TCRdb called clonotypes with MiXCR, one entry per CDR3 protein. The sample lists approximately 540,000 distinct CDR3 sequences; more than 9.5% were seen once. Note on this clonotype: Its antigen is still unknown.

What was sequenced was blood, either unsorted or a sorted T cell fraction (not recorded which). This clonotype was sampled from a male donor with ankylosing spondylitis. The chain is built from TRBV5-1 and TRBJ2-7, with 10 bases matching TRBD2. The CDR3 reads CASSLRGGGTSDYEQYF. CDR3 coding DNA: TGCGCCAGCAGCTTGAGAGGCGGTGGGACTAGCGACTACGAGCAGTACTTC.